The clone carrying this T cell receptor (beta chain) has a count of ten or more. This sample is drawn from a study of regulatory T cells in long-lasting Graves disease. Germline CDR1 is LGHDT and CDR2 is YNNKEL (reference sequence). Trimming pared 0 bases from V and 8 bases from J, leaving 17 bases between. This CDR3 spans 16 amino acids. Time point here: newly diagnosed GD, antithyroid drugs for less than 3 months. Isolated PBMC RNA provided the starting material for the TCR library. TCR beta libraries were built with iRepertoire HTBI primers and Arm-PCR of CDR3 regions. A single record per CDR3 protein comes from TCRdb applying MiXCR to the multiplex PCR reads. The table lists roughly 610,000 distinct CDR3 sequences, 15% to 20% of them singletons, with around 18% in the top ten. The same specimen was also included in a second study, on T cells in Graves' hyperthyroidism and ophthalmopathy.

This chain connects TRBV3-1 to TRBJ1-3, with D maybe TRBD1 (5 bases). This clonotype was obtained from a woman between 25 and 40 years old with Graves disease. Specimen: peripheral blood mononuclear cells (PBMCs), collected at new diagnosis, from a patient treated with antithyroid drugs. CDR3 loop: CASSQDIRGYKDTIYF. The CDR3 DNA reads TGTGCCAGCAGCCAAGATATTCGGGGGTACAAAGACACCATATATTTT.